This TCR beta chain was sequenced during a study of CD8+CD57+ T cells in acquired aplastic anemia. Study-level background: DNA per sorted CD4+ or CD8+ sample ranged roughly 0.19 to 27.4 ug, averaging approximately 3.1 ug.

Regarding the study as a whole: Patients and controls turned out to have roughly 30 CD8+ CDR3 sequences in common.

The germline CDR1 and CDR2 sequences are MNHEY and SVGAGI. Trimming took off 6 bases at V and 0 bases at J, with 15 bases between the two ends. The CDR3 totals 17 residues. Using genomic DNA as the template, TCR beta VDJ and CDR3 profiling was carried out. TCRdb itself ran the reads through MiXCR, one entry per CDR3 protein. This sample has some 190,000 distinct CDR3 sequences, with less than 65% found just once. With respect to this clonotype: The antigen is not known.

The sample consisted of sorted CD4+, CD8+, or CD8+CD57+ T cells (not recorded which) from PBMCs. V usage is TRBV6-5 and J usage is TRBJ2-6; weak D call: TRBD1 (6 bases). This clonotype originated in a human donor in good health, serving as a control. The CDR3 protein is CASRQGHLLSGANVLTF. The CDR3 nucleotides are TGTGCCAGCAGACAGGGACACCTTCTCTCTGGGGCCAACGTCCTGACTTTC.